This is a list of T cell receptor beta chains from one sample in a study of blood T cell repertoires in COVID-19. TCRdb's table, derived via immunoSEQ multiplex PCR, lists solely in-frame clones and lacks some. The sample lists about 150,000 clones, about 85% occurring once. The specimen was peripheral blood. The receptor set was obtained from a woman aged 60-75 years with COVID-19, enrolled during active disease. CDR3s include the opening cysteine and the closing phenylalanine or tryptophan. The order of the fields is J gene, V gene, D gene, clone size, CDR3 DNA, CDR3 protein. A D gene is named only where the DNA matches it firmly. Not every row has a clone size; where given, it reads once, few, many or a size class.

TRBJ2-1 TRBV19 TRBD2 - TGTGCCAGTATGAGGACTAGCTCCTACAATGAGCAGTTCTTC CASMRTSSYNEQFF
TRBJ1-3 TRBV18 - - TGTGCCAGCTCAACGACAAATACTGGAAACACCATATATTTT CASSTTNTGNTIYF
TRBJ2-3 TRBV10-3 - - TGTGCCATCAGTTGGGAGAGGGGCACAGATACGCAGTATTTT CAISWERGTDTQYF
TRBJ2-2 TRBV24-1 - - TGTGCCACCAGTGATCCTCGCGGGAACACCGGGGAGCTGTTTTTT CATSDPRGNTGELFF
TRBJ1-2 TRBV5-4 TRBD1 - TGTGCCAGCAGCCCGGCCCCAGGGGGTTATGGCTACACCTTC CASSPAPGGYGYTF
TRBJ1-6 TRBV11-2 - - TGTGCCAGCAGCTCCCCCCGCAGTTCCCATTCACCCCTCCACTTT CASSSPRSSHSPLHF
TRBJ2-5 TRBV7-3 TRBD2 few TGTGCCAGCAGCTTACTAGCGGGGGTGCAAGAGACCCAGTACTTC CASSLLAGVQETQYF
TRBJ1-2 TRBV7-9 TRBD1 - TGTGCCAGCAGCACAAACAGGGGAACTAACTATGGCTACACCTTC CASSTNRGTNYGYTF
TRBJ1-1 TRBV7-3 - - TGTGCCAGCAGCTTATACGGGACTCAGACTGAAGCTTTCTTT CASSLYGTQTEAFF
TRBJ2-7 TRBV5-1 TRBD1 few TGCGCCAGCAGTCATAACCCGGGACAGGTTTCCTTCTCCTACGAGCAGTACTTC CASSHNPGQVSFSYEQYF
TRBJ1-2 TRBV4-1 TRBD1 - TGCGCCAGCAGCTTTTCAGGGGGCGCGGACTATGGCTACACCTTC CASSFSGGADYGYTF
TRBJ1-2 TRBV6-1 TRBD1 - TGTGCCAGCAGTGCCTTCCGGGACAGGGGTGGCTATGGCTACACCTTC CASSAFRDRGGYGYTF
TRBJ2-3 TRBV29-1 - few TGCAGCGTAAAATATTCACCGGACTGGGCTAGCACAGATACGCAGTATTTT CSVKYSPDWASTDTQYF
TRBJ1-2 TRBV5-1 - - TGCGCCAGCAGAGGGGAGGCTCCGAGGGACTATGGCTACACCTTC CASRGEAPRDYGYTF
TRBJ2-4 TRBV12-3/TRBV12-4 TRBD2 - TGTGCCAGCAGTTTGGGGGGGAACATTCAGTACTTC CASSLGGNIQYF
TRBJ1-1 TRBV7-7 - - TGTGCTAGCAGCTTAGCGGAGGGGACTGAAGCTTTCTTT CASSLAEGTEAFF
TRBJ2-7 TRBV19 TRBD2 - TGTGCCAGTAGCCCTGGGACTAGCGGGAATCAAGGCGAGCAGTACTTC CASSPGTSGNQGEQYF
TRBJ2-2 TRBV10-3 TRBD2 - TGTGCCATCTCCGGACTAGCGGGAGGGCCGGGCACCGGGGAGCTGTTTTTT CAISGLAGGPGTGELFF
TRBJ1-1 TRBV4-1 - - TGCGCCAGCAGCCAACGCCAAAACAGGGATGAAGCTTTCTTT CASSQRQNRDEAFF
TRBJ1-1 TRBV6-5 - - TGTGCCAGCAGTTACTCGGCAGGGAGGACTGAAGCTTTCTTT CASSYSAGRTEAFF
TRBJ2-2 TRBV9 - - TGTGCCAGCAGCGTAATAGCGTTCAACGGGGAGCTGTTTTTT CASSVIAFNGELFF
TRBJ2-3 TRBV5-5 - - TGTGCCAGCAGCCCCGACAGGAAGGCCCCCGGCACAGATACGCAGTATTTT CASSPDRKAPGTDTQYF
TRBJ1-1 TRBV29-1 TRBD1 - TGCAGCGCCGACAGGGCCGGTAACACTGAAGCTTTCTTT CSADRAGNTEAFF
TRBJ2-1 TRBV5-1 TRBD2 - TGCGCCAGCAGCTTTCCTAGCGGGTTTTACAATGAGCAGTTCTTC CASSFPSGFYNEQFF
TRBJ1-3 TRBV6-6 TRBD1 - TGTGCCAGCAGGTCCGGGACAGGGGATGGAAACACCATATATTTT CASRSGTGDGNTIYF
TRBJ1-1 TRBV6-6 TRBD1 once TGTGCCAGCAGTCCCCTAGGCAGGGGGCTCTTGAACACTGAAGCTTTCTTT CASSPLGRGLLNTEAFF
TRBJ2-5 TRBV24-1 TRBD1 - TGTGCCACCAGTGATCCCGGGACAGGGGTCGAGACCCAGTACTTC CATSDPGTGVETQYF
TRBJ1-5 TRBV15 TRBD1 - TGTGCCACCAGCAGAGGGACAGGGGGGCCACAGCGCAATCAGCCCCAGCATTTT CATSRGTGGPQRNQPQHF
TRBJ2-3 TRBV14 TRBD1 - TGTGCCAGCAGCCAGAGGGACAGCAGCACAGATACGCAGTATTTT CASSQRDSSTDTQYF
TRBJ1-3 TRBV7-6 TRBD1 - TGTGCCAGCAGTCCAACGACAGGGTTTGGAAACACCATATATTTT CASSPTTGFGNTIYF
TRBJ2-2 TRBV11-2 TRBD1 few TGTGCCAGCAGCATTATGACAGGGCAGACCGGGGAGCTGTTTTTT CASSIMTGQTGELFF
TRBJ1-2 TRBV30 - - TGTGCCTGGAAGGCCCCCGAGGGAATGGGCTACACCTTC CAWKAPEGMGYTF
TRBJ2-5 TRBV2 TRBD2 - TGTGCCAGCAGTGAAGGGGTCCTAGCGGGGGGTCAAGAGACCCAGTACTTC CASSEGVLAGGQETQYF
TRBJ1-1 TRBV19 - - TGTGCCAGTAAGTCCAGGGAGGGACCGAACACTGAAGCTTTCTTT CASKSREGPNTEAFF
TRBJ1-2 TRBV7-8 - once TGTGCCAGCAGCTTAGCGGGAGGTCCGTATGGCTACACCTTC CASSLAGGPYGYTF
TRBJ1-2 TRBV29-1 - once TGCAGCGTTGTCCTGGGGCTTAACTATGGCTACACCTTC CSVVLGLNYGYTF
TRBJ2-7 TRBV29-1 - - TGCAGCGTTAGTGGACTGGTTTCCTACGAGCAGTACTTC CSVSGLVSYEQYF
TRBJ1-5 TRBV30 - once TGTGCCTGGGGAATCGACAGGAATCAGCCCCAGCATTTT CAWGIDRNQPQHF
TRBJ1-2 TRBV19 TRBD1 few TGTGCCAGTAGTACCCGGACAGGGGCTCACCGGTACTATGGCTACACCTTC CASSTRTGAHRYYGYTF